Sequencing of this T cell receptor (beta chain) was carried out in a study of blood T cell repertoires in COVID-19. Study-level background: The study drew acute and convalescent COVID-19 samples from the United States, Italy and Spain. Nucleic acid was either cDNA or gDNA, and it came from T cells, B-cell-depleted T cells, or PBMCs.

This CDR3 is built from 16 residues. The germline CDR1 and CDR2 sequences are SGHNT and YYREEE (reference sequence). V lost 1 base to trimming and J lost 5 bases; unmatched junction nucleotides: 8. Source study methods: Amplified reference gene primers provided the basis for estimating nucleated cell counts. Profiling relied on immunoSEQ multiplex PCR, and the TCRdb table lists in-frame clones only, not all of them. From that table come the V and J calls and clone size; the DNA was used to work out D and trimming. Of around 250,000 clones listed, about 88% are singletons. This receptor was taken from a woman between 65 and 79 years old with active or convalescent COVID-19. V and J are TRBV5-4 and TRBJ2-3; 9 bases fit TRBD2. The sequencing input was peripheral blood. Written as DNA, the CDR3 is TGTGCCAGCAGCTTGATTAGCGGGGGACGCGGAGATACGCAGTATTTT. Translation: CASSLISGGRGDTQYF.